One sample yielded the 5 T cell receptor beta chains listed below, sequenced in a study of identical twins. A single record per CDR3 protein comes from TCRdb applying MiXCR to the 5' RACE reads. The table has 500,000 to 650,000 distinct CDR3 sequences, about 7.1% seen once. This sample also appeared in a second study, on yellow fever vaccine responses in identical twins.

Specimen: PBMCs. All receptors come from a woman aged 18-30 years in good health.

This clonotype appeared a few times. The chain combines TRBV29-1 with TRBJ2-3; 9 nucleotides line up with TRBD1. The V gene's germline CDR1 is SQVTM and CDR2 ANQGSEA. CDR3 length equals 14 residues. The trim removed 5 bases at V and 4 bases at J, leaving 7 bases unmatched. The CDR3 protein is CSVWEGQGPDTQYF. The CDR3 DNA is TGCAGCGTTTGGGAGGGACAGGGCCCAGATACGCAGTATTTT.

This chain's CDR3 is CASSSPGQTNTEAFF. The CDR3 DNA reads TGTGCCAGCAGTTCACCGGGACAGACGAACACTGAAGCTTTCTTT. The V gene is TRBV27, the J gene TRBJ1-1; the match to TRBD1 covers 7 bases. Germline CDR1 and CDR2: MNHEY and SMNVEV (reference sequence). The V and J ends lost 4 bases and 1 base, in that order; junction bases with no gene match: 6. This CDR3 spans 15 amino acids.

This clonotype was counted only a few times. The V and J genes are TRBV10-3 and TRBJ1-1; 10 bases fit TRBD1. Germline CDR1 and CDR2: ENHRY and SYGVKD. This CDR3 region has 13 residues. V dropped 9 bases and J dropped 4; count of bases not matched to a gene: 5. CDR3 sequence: CAITDRGSTEAFF. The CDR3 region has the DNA TGTGCCATAACGGACAGGGGGTCCACTGAAGCTTTCTTT.

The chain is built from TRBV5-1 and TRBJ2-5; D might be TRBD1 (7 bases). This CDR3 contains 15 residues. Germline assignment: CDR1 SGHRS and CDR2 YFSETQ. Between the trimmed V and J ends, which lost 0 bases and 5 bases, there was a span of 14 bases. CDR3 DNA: TGCGCCAGCAGCTTGGCCGGGGGACAGTGGGAGACCCAGTACTTC. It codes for CASSLAGGQWETQYF.

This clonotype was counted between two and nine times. Here the CDR3 reads CSAGDGAQPQHF. CDR3 DNA: TGCAGTGCGGGGGACGGCGCTCAGCCCCAGCATTTT. The chain joins TRBV20-1 to TRBJ1-5; weak D call: TRBD1 (5 bases). Germline V gene data show CDR1 as DFQATT and CDR2 as SNEGSKA (reference sequence). The CDR3 is 12 residues long. Trimming removed 6 bases at V and 6 bases at J, with 12 bases between.